The clone carrying this TCR beta chain was counted a few times. This sample is part of a study of chemoradiotherapy in HPV16-positive cancers. The germline V gene has CDR1 SNHLY and CDR2 FYNNEI. CDR3 size: 16 residues. V lost 5 bases to trimming and J lost 5 bases; unmatched junction nucleotides: 9. The protocol was immunoSEQ multiplex PCR, while the TCRdb copy is restricted to in-frame clones and leaves out a portion. The data show 30,000 or so clones, around 89% seen once. J is TRBJ2-7 and V is TRBV2, with TRBD2 matching over 13 bases. This clonotype was sampled from a human donor with HPV-associated anogenital cancer. This specimen consisted of blood, obtained from a patient who underwent chemoradiotherapy. CDR3 sequence reads: CASSPDLTSGGNEQYF. DNA for the CDR3: TGTGCCAGCAGTCCGGACCTGACTAGCGGGGGGAACGAGCAGTACTTC.